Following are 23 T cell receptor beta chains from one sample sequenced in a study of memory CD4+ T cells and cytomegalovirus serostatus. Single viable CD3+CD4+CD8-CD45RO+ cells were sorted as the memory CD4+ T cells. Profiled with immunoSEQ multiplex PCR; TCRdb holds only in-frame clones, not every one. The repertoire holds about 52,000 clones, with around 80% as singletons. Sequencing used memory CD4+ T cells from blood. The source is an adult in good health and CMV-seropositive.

CDR3 nucleotide sequence: TGTGCCAGCTACTCGTGGGCCACCTCTGGGGCCAACGTCCTGACTTTC. It codes for CASYSWATSGANVLTF. The genes are TRBV7-2 and TRBJ2-6, with D unclear. The CDR3 consists of 16 residues. Germline CDR1 reads SGHTA; CDR2 reads FQGNSA. V lost 8 bases and J lost 0, with 14 bases in between.

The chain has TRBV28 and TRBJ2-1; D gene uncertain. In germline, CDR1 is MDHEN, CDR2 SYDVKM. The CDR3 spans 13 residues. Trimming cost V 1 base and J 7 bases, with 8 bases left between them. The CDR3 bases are TGTGCCAGCAGTTTATTCAATCCTAATGAGCAGTTCTTC. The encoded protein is CASSLFNPNEQFF.

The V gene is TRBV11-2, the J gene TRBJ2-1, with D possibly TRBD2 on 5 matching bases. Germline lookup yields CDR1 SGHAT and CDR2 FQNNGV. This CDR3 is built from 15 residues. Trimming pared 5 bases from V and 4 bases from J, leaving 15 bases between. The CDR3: CASSPAGRMYNEQFF. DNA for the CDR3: TGTGCCAGCAGCCCCGCGGGCAGGATGTACAATGAGCAGTTCTTC.

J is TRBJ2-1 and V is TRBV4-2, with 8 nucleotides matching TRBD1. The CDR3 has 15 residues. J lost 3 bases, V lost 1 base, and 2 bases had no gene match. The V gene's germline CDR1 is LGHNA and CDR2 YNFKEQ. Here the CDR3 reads CASSQVGQGYNEQFF. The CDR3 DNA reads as TGTGCCAGCAGCCAAGTAGGACAGGGCTACAATGAGCAGTTCTTC.

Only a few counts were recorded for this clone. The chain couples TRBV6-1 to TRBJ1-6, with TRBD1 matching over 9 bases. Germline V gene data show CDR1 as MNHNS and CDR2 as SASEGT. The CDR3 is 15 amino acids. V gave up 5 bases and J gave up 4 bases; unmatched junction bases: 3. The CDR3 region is CASSPDRGYNSPLHF. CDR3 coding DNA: TGTGCCAGCAGTCCGGACAGGGGATATAATTCACCCCTCCACTTT.

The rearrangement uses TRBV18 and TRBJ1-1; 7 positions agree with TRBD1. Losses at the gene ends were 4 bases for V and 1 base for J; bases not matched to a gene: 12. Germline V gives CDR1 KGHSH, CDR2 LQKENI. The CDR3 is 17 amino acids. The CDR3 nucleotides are TGTGCCAGCTCACGTACCAGACAGGGTAGGGAGAACACTGAAGCTTTCTTT. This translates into CASSRTRQGRENTEAFF.

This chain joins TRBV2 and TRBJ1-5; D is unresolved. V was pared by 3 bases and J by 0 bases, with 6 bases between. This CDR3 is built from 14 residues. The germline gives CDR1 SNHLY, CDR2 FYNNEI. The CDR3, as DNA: TGTGCCAGCAGTGACGGTTATAGCAATCAGCCCCAGCATTTT. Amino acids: CASSDGYSNQPQHF. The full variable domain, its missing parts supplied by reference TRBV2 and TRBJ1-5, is EPEVTQTPSHQVTQMGQEVILRCVPISNHLYFYWYRQILGQKVEFLVSFYNNEISEKSEIFDDQFSVERPDGSNFTLKIRSTKLEDSAMYFCASSDGYSNQPQHFGDGTRLSIL.

CDR3 bases: TGTGCCAGCAGTCCCCCGGACAAAATGCGGGGAGCTTTCTTT. Translated, it gives CASSPPDKMRGAFF. This chain uses TRBV28 with TRBJ1-1; weak D call: TRBD1 (5 bases). This CDR3 has 14 amino acids. V was pared by 5 bases and J by 10 bases, with 20 bases between. Germline CDR1 is MDHEN and CDR2 is SYDVKM. Based on the CDR3 plus reference TRBV28 and TRBJ1-1, the full variable domain is DVKVTQSSRYLVKRTGEKVFLECVQDMDHENMFWYRQDPGLGLRLIYFSYDVKMKEKGDIPEGYSVSREKKERFSLILESASTNQTSMYLCASSPPDKMRGAFFGQGTRLTVV.

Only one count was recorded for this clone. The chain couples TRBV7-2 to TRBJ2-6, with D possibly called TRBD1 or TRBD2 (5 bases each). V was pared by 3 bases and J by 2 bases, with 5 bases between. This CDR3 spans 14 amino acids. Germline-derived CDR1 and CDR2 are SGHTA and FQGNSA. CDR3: CASSLGAGANVLTF. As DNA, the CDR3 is TGTGCCAGCAGCTTGGGGGCTGGGGCCAACGTCCTGACTTTC.

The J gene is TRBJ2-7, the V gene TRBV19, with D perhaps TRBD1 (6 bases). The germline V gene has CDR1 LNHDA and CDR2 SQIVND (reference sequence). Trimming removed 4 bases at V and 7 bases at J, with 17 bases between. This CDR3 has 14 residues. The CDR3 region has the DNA TGTGCCAGTAGTACTGGACAGCTGGTCGGGGAGCAGTACTTC. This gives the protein CASSTGQLVGEQYF.

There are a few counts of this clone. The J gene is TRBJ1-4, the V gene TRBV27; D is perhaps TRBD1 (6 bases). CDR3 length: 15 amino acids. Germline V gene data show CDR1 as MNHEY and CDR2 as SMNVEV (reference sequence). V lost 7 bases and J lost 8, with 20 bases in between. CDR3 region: CASKGGTDLREKLFF. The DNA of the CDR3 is TGTGCCAGCAAGGGGGGGACGGATCTTAGAGAAAAACTGTTTTTT.

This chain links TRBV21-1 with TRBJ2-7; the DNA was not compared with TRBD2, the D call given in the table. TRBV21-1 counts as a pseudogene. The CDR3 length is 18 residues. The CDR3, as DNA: TGTGCCAGCAGCAAAGCTAGGGGGCAGGATAGCGGGAGAAACGAGCAGTACTTC. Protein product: CASSKARGQDSGRNEQYF.

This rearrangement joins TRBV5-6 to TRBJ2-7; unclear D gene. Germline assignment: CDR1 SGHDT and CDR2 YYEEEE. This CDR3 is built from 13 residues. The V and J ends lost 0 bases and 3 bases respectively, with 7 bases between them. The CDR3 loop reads CASSLGRNYEQYF. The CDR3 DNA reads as TGTGCCAGCAGCTTGGGGCGGAACTACGAGCAGTACTTC.

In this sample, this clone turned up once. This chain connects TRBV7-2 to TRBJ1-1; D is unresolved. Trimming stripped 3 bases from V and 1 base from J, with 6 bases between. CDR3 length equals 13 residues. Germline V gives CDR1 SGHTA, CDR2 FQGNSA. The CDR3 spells CASSFQQNTEAFF. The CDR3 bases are TGTGCCAGCAGCTTTCAGCAGAACACTGAAGCTTTCTTT.

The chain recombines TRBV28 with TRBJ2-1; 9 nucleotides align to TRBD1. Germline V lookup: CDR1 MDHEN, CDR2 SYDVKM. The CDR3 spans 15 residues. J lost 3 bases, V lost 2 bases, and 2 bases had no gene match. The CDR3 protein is CASSLGTGSYNEQFF. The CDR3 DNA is TGTGCCAGCAGTTTAGGGACAGGGAGCTACAATGAGCAGTTCTTC.

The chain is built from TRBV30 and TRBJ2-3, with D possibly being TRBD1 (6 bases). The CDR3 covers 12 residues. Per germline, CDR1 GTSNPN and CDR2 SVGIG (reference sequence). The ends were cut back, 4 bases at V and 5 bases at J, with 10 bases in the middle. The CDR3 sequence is CAWNRDKDTQYF. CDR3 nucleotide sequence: TGTGCCTGGAATAGGGACAAAGATACGCAGTATTTT.

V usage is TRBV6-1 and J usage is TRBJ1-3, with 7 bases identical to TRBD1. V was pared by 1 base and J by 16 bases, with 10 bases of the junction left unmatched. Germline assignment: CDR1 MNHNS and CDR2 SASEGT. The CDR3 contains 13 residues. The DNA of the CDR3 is TGTGCCAGCAGTGAAGTAGTGACAGGGCGGGGGTATTTT. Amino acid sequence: CASSEVVTGRGYF.

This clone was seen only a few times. CDR3 nucleotides: TGTGCCAGCAGTCTGGGACTAGCCACGCATGAGCAGTTCTTC. It specifies CASSLGLATHEQFF. V is TRBV6-5 and J is TRBJ2-1; TRBD2 aligns across 9 bases. The CDR3 is made up of 14 amino acids. V shed 5 bases and J 8 bases; nucleotides not matched to a gene: 7. Germline CDR1 and CDR2: MNHEY and SVGAGI.

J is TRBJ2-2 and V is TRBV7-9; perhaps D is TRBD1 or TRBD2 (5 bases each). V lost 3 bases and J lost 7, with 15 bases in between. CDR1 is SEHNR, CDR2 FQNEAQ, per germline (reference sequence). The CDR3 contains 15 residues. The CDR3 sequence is CASSFGTLGIGELFF. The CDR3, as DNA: TGTGCCAGCAGCTTTGGGACCTTGGGGATCGGGGAGCTGTTTTTT.

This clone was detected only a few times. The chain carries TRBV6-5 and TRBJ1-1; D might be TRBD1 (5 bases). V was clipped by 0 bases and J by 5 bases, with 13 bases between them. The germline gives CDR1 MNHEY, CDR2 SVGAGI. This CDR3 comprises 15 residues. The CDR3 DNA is TGTGCCAGCAGTTACTCGAACCAGGGTGAAACTGAAGCTTTCTTT. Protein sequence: CASSYSNQGETEAFF.

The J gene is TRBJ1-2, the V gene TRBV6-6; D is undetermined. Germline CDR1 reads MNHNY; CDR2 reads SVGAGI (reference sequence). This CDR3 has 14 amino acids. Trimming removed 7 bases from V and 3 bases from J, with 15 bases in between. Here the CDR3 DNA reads TGTGCCAGCAACGACGTACCGCCCGACTATGGCTACACCTTC. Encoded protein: CASNDVPPDYGYTF.

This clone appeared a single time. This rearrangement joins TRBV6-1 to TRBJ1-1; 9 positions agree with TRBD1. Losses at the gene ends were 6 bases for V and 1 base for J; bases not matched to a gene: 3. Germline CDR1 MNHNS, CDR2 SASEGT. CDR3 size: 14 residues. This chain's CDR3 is CASRRQGGNTEAFF. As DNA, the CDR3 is TGTGCCAGCAGGCGACAGGGGGGGAACACTGAAGCTTTCTTT.

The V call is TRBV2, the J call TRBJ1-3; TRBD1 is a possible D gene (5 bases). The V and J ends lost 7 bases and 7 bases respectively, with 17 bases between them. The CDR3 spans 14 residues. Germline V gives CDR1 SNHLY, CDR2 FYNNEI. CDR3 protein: CASTRGSPGNTIYF. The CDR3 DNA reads TGTGCCAGCACACGGGGGTCCCCCGGGAACACCATATATTTT.